The present T cell receptor beta chain was sequenced within a study of T-cell memory formation after mild COVID-19. Study in general: Most TCR clusters belonged to a single donor.

Study conclusions and caveats: Largely, contracting CD4+ clones fell within CM and EM, and contracting CD8+ clones within EMRA. There were some responding clones in pre-infection memory, which suggested that cross-reactive memory had joined.

TCRdb independently ran MiXCR on the 5' RACE reads; one entry per CDR3 protein. The sample consists of approximately 400,000 distinct CDR3 sequences, 20% to 25% of them appearing once. This CDR3 has 13 amino acids. Between the trimmed V and J ends, which lost 5 bases and 5 bases, there was a span of 12 bases. Per germline, CDR1 MNHEY and CDR2 SMNVEV (reference sequence). This clonotype was picked up a small number of times. Its target is not known. The sequencing input was PBMCs or a T cell subset sorted from them (not recorded which). This chain connects TRBV27 to TRBJ2-5, with unresolved D. The source of this sequence is an adult woman who had mild COVID-19 (a few samples of this study predate the infection). Cell type and time point are not known. The CDR3 sequence is CASSVRLGETQYF. CDR3 DNA: TGTGCCAGCAGTGTCAGGTTGGGTGAGACCCAGTACTTC.